This T cell receptor (beta chain) stems from a study of Graves' ophthalmopathy and Graves' hyperthyroidism. Study information: Prior to any treatment, peripheral blood was collected at the time of initial diagnosis. Study outcomes and limitations: Blood also carried most expanded thyroid clonotypes exceeding 0.001 frequency.

This clonotype was found a few times. Its antigen remains unidentified. Among the exclusions were patients with other autoimmune diseases, uncontrolled infections, pregnancy or lactation. Thyroid ultrasound, orbital computed tomography, TRAb, serum thyroxine and clinical symptoms formed the basis of diagnosis. CDR3 regions of TCR beta were amplified from RNA transcripts. After a first-round RT-PCR with HTBI primers, a second-round multiplex PCR was run. TCRdb reprocessed the multiplex PCR reads with MiXCR, giving one entry per CDR3 protein. In the table there are about 340,000 distinct CDR3 sequences, about 17% of which are singletons. Germline V gene data show CDR1 as MDHEN and CDR2 as SYDVKM. The CDR3 is 13 residues long. Trimming removed 6 bases from V and 3 bases from J, with 9 bases in between.

Specimen: peripheral blood. The rearrangement joins TRBV28 to TRBJ1-5; D remains ambiguous. The sequence derives from an adult man with Graves' ophthalmopathy. Written as DNA, the CDR3 is TGTGCCAGCAGCGACCGCCCCAATCAGCCCCAGCATTTT. Amino acids: CASSDRPNQPQHF.